This T cell receptor beta chain was identified during a study of radiation and T cells in renal cell carcinoma. Findings and limits, study-wide: From baseline, blood top tumor clonotypes peaked at 2 weeks post-radiation. Pretreatment tumor biopsies were lacking, so baseline clonotypes are unknown.

Time point described: blood 4 weeks post-SBRT, at nephrectomy. As for treatment: 15 Gy SBRT to primary tumor, nephrectomy 4 weeks later. Nephrectomy followed 15 Gy stereotactic body radiation by 4 weeks. Clear cell pathology was present in this patient's renal cell carcinoma. As for this clone: Its antigen is not identified.

TCRdb's table, derived via immunoSEQ multiplex PCR, lists solely in-frame clones and lacks some. The sample has 150,000 to 200,000 clones; around 90% are singletons. The specimen comprised blood, sampled from a patient whose treatment included radiotherapy and nephrectomy. This sequence was found in a woman aged 50 to 60 with renal cell carcinoma.

The CDR3 DNA sequence: TGCGCCAGCAGCTTGGAGGGGATTGAGGTCTATGGCTACACCTTC. Its protein is CASSLEGIEVYGYTF. The V gene is TRBV5-1, the J gene TRBJ1-2; maybe TRBD1 (5 bases). CDR3 length: 15 amino acids. In germline, CDR1 is SGHRS, CDR2 YFSETQ. V was trimmed by 0 bases and J by 4 bases, leaving 13 bases between them.